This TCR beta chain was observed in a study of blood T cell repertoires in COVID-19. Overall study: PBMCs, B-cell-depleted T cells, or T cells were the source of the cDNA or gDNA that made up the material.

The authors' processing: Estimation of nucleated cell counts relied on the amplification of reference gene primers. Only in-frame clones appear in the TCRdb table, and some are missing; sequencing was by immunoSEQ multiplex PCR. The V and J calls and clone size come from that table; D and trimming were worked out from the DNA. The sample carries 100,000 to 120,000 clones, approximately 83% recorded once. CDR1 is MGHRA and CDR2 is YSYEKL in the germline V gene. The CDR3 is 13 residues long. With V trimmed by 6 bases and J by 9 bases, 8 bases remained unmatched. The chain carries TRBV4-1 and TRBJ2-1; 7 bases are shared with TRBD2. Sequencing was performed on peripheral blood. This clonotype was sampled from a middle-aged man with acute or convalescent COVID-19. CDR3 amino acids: CASRGGGDGEQFF. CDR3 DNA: TGCGCCAGCAGGGGGGGAGGGGACGGTGAGCAGTTCTTC.